A single sample is the source of the 2 T cell receptor beta chains below, sequenced in a study of cytomegalovirus exposure and HLA in healthy donors. The primer mix had 60 Vbeta and 13 Jbeta primers. Clones were read by immunoSEQ multiplex PCR, and TCRdb kept only the in-frame ones, dropping some. The sample records 80,000 to 130,000 clones, over 60% being singletons. The material sequenced was PBMCs. These receptors were collected from a female donor in good health and CMV-seropositive.

As for this clone: The sample carries other DNA sequences with the same CDR3. The chain carries TRBV5-1 and TRBJ1-5, with D unresolved. The ends were cut back, 0 bases at V and 4 bases at J, with 11 bases in the middle. The CDR3 sequence is 15 residues long. Germline CDR1 and CDR2: SGHRS and YFSETQ. CDR3 sequence reads: CASSLGDLPNQPQHF. CDR3 DNA: TGCGCCAGCAGCTTGGGAGATCTCCCTAATCAGCCCCAGCATTTT.

This clone was seen once. This chain links TRBV6-5 with TRBJ1-1; no definite D call. The CDR3 sequence is 12 residues long. The germline CDR1 and CDR2 sequences are MNHEY and SVGAGI. Trimming stripped 5 bases from V and 5 bases from J, with 9 bases between. CDR3 DNA sequence: TGTGCCAGCAGTGAAGCTGTGACTGAAGCTTTCTTT. Translating it yields CASSEAVTEAFF.